This TCR beta chain was captured in a study of cytomegalovirus exposure and HLA in healthy donors. Broader study findings: 150 or so TCR beta chains were listed as cytomegalovirus-associated. Earlier analysis looked at TCR beta V segments, and most were productive about 87% or about 30% of the time. The authors excluded some V segments, including TRBV6-2 and TRBV6-3, as indistinguishable. Three CMV-associated chains proved CMV antigen-specific in vitro.

On this clone: The antigen is not known.

The primer mix had 60 Vbeta and 13 Jbeta primers. Assay used: immunoSEQ multiplex PCR; TCRdb lists only in-frame clones, some missing. The data hold under 200,000 clones, with roughly 73% observed a single time. The CDR3 contains 16 residues. Germline V gives CDR1 SNHLY, CDR2 FYNNEI. The ends were cut back, 0 bases at V and 5 bases at J, with 14 bases in the middle. Input material: PBMCs. This clonotype was obtained from a male donor in good health and CMV-seronegative. J is TRBJ1-3 and V is TRBV2; possible D gene TRBD1, 5 bases. This chain's CDR3 is CASSEAGEGHRNTIYF. In DNA form, the CDR3 reads TGTGCCAGCAGTGAAGCGGGGGAGGGGCACAGAAACACCATATATTTT.